Listed below are T cell receptor beta chains from one sample, sequenced in a study of radiation and T cells in renal cell carcinoma. The assay was immunoSEQ multiplex PCR, and TCRdb's table has in-frame clones only and misses some. The sample holds 120,000 to 150,000 clones, 83% seen once. This sample comprised blood, obtained from a patient whose treatment included radiotherapy and nephrectomy. Source of these receptors: a woman between 50 and 59 years old with renal cell carcinoma. The CDR3 runs from the conserved cysteine through the conserved F or W. A D gene is named only where the DNA matches it firmly. Size tells how often a clone was seen (once, few, many) or the class of an expanded clone, and some rows leave it out.

clone_size: once; d_call: -; j_call: TRBJ2-5; v_call: TRBV29-1; cdr3_aa: CSVVTSSDRSETQYF; cdr3_nt: TGCAGCGTTGTAACGTCCAGTGATAGGTCGGAGACCCAGTACTTC
clone_size: few; d_call: -; j_call: TRBJ2-7; v_call: TRBV15; cdr3_aa: CATSTPLVAYTYEQYF; cdr3_nt: TGTGCCACCAGCACACCCTTGGTAGCGTACACCTACGAGCAGTACTTC
clone_size: -; d_call: TRBD2; j_call: TRBJ2-5; v_call: TRBV5-1; cdr3_aa: CASSLASGAQETQYF; cdr3_nt: TGCGCCAGCAGCTTGGCTAGCGGGGCGCAAGAGACCCAGTACTTC
clone_size: -; d_call: -; j_call: TRBJ1-5; v_call: TRBV7-2; cdr3_aa: CASTFGENQPQHF; cdr3_nt: TGTGCCAGCACCTTCGGGGAAAATCAGCCCCAGCATTTT
clone_size: -; d_call: TRBD1; j_call: TRBJ2-5; v_call: TRBV6-5; cdr3_aa: CASRRGQGMQETQYF; cdr3_nt: TGTGCCAGCAGACGTGGACAGGGGATGCAAGAGACCCAGTACTTC
clone_size: -; d_call: -; j_call: TRBJ1-2; v_call: TRBV20-1; cdr3_aa: CSAREGNGYTF; cdr3_nt: TGCAGTGCTAGAGAAGGGAACGGCTACACCTTC
clone_size: -; d_call: TRBD2; j_call: TRBJ2-7; v_call: TRBV7-2; cdr3_aa: CASSLGPPSGSGSYEQYF; cdr3_nt: TGTGCCAGCAGCTTAGGCCCCCCGTCGGGTAGCGGGAGCTACGAGCAGTACTTC
clone_size: -; d_call: TRBD2; j_call: TRBJ2-7; v_call: TRBV2; cdr3_aa: CASSAGLPSSYEQYF; cdr3_nt: TGTGCCAGCAGTGCGGGACTACCCAGCTCCTACGAGCAGTACTTC
clone_size: -; d_call: TRBD1; j_call: TRBJ2-2; v_call: TRBV9; cdr3_aa: CASSVATGGNTGELFF; cdr3_nt: TGTGCCAGCAGCGTAGCGACAGGGGGCAACACCGGGGAGCTGTTTTTT
clone_size: -; d_call: -; j_call: TRBJ1-2; v_call: TRBV28; cdr3_aa: CASLNLDAYYGYTF; cdr3_nt: TGTGCCAGCCTAAACCTGGACGCATACTATGGCTACACCTTC
clone_size: few; d_call: -; j_call: TRBJ1-3; v_call: TRBV7-9; cdr3_aa: CASSLEQISGNTIYF; cdr3_nt: TGTGCCAGCAGCTTAGAACAGATCTCTGGAAACACCATATATTTT
clone_size: -; d_call: TRBD1; j_call: TRBJ2-3; v_call: TRBV5-1; cdr3_aa: CASSVGQGAGTDTQYF; cdr3_nt: TGCGCCAGCAGCGTTGGACAGGGGGCAGGCACAGATACGCAGTATTTT
clone_size: once; d_call: -; j_call: TRBJ2-1; v_call: TRBV6-5; cdr3_aa: CASSYSYSYNEQFF; cdr3_nt: TGTGCCAGCAGTTACTCGTATTCCTACAATGAGCAGTTCTTC
clone_size: -; d_call: TRBD1; j_call: TRBJ2-7; v_call: TRBV5-1; cdr3_aa: CASSLSPGQGHYEQYF; cdr3_nt: TGCGCCAGCAGCTTGTCACCGGGACAGGGACACTACGAGCAGTACTTC
clone_size: -; d_call: -; j_call: TRBJ1-1; v_call: TRBV27; cdr3_aa: CASRPDYRGNTEAFF; cdr3_nt: TGTGCCAGCAGACCCGACTACCGGGGGAACACTGAAGCTTTCTTT
clone_size: -; d_call: -; j_call: TRBJ2-1; v_call: TRBV14; cdr3_aa: CASSQGTSHNEQFF; cdr3_nt: TGTGCCAGCAGCCAAGGTACTAGCCACAATGAGCAGTTCTTC
clone_size: -; d_call: -; j_call: TRBJ1-6; v_call: TRBV4-3; cdr3_aa: CASSQGTGYNSPLHF; cdr3_nt: TGCGCCAGCAGCCAAGGTACAGGCTATAATTCACCCCTCCACTTT